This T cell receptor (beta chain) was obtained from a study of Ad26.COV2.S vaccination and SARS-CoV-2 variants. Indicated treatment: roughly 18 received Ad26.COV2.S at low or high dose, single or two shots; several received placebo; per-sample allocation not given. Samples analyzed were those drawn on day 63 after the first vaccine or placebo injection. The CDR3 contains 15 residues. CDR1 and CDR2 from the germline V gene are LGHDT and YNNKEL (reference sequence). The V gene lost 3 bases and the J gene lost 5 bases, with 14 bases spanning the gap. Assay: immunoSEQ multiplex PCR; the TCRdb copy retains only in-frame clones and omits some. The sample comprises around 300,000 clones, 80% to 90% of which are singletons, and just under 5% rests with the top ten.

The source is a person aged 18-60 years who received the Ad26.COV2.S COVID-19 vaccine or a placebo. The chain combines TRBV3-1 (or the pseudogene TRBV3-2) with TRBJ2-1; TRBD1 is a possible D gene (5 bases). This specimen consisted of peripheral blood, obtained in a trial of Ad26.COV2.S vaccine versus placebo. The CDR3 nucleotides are TGTGCCAGCAGCCATAGAGTCCAGGGCCACAATGAGCAGTTCTTC. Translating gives CASSHRVQGHNEQFF.